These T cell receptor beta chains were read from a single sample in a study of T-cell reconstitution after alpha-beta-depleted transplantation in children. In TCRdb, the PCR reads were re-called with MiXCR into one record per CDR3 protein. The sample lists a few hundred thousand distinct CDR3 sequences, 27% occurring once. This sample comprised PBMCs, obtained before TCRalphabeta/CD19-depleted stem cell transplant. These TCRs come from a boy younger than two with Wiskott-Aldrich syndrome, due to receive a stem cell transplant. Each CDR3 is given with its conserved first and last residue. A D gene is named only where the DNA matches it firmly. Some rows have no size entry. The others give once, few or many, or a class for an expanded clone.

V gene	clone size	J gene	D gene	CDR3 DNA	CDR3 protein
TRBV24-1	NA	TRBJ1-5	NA	TGTGCCACCAGTGATTTAGCTCAGGGTGGATGTCTCGGTCAGCCCCAGCATTTT	CATSDLAQGGCLGQPQHF
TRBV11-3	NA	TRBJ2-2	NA	TGTGCCAGCAGCTTAGCAGCTGACACCGGGGAGCTGTTTTTT	CASSLAADTGELFF
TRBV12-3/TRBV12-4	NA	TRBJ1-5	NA	TGTGCCAGCAGCCCGGGACGGAAAAGCAATCAGCCCCAGCATTTT	CASSPGRKSNQPQHF
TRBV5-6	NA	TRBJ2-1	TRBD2	TGTGCCAGCGGTCTAGCGGGAGGTCGCGATGAGCAGTTCTTC	CASGLAGGRDEQFF
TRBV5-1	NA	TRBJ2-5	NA	TGCGCCAGCAGCTTTGAGGTCCAAGAGACCCAGTACTTC	CASSFEVQETQYF
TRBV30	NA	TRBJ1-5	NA	TGTGCCTGGAGTTCACAGCCAAATCAGCCCCAGCATTTT	CAWSSQPNQPQHF
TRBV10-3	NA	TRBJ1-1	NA	TGTGCCATCAGTGACCCCGGGACTGAATCCACACTTGAAGCTTTCTTT	CAISDPGTESTLEAFF
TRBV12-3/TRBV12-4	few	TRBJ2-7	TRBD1	TGTGCCAGCAGTTCGGACAGGGTTGCCTACGAGCAGTACTTC	CASSSDRVAYEQYF
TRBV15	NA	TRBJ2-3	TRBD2	TGTGCCACCAGCAGGACTAGCGGGAGGCAGTATTTT	CATSRTSGRQYF
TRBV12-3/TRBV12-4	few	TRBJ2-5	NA	TGTGCCAGCAGTTTAGTGGGGCCGTTGGAGACCCAGTACTTC	CASSLVGPLETQYF
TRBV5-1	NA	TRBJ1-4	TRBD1	TGCGCCAGCAGCCAAACCGGGACAGGGGCCGAAAAACTGTTTTTT	CASSQTGTGAEKLFF
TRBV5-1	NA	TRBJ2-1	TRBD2	TGCGCCAGCAGCTTGATAAGCCGTCTAGCGGGAGCTAATGAGCAGTTCTTC	CASSLISRLAGANEQFF
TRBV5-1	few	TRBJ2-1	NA	TGCGCCAGCAGCGGATTCGGGGGCAATGAGCAGTTCTTC	CASSGFGGNEQFF
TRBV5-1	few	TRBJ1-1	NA	TGCGCCAGCAGCTTGATAGAGGGTCCCTACACTGAAGCTTTCTTT	CASSLIEGPYTEAFF
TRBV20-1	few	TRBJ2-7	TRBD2	TGCAGTGCTACGGGACTAGCGGCCCGCTACGAGCAGTACTTC	CSATGLAARYEQYF
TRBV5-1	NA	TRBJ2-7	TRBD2	TGCGCCAGCAGCTCGGTAGCGGGAGTCTACGAGCAGTACTTC	CASSSVAGVYEQYF
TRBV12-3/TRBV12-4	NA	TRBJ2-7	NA	TGTGCCAGCAGTCCAGATGGGGCGGGTAGGATCTACGAGCAGTACTTC	CASSPDGAGRIYEQYF
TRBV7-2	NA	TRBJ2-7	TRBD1	TGTGCCAGCAGCTTAGCTACAGGGGCTCGGGAGCAGTACTTC	CASSLATGAREQYF
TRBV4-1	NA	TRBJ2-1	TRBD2	TGCGCCAGCAGCCAAGAACCATGGACTAGCGGGACGAATGAGCAGTTCTTC	CASSQEPWTSGTNEQFF
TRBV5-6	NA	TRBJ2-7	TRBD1	TGTGCCAGCAGCTTCAAGGACAGGCCAAGTCAGTACTTC	CASSFKDRPSQYF
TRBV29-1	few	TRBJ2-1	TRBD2	TGCAGCGTCCTGCTCGGGACTAGCGGCGGGAATGAGCAGTTCTTC	CSVLLGTSGGNEQFF
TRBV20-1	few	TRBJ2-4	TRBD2	TGCAGTGCTAGCGGGAGGGGAGCCAAAAACATTCAGTACTTC	CSASGRGAKNIQYF
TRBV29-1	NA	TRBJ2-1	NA	TGCAGCGTTGGTTTAGACAGACCCTACAATGAGCAGTTCTTC	CSVGLDRPYNEQFF
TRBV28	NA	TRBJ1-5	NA	TGTGCCAGCGGGGGGGCTAATCAGCCCCAGCATTTT	CASGGANQPQHF
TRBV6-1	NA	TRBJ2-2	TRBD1	TGTGCCAGCAGTAGGGACAGGGCAGCCGGGGAGCTGTTTTTT	CASSRDRAAGELFF
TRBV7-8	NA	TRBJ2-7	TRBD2	TGTGCCAGCAGCTTGAACGAGGGAGGGCCCTACGAGCAGTACTTC	CASSLNEGGPYEQYF
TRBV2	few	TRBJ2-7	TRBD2	TGTGCCAGAGGGACTAGCGGGAGCAACGAGCAGTACTTC	CARGTSGSNEQYF
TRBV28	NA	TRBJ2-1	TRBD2	TGTGCCAGCAGACTAGCGGGAGGGCCTGACAATGAGCAGTTCTTC	CASRLAGGPDNEQFF
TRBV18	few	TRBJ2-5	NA	TGTGCCAGCTCACCAGGACTTAGGACCCAAGAGACCCAGTACTTC	CASSPGLRTQETQYF
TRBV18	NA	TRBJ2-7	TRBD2	TGTGCCAGCTCACTTCGATTGGGACTAGCGAACGAGCAGTACTTC	CASSLRLGLANEQYF
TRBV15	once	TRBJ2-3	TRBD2	TGTGCCACCAGCAGAGAGCCGGGACTAGACACAGATACGCAGTATTTT	CATSREPGLDTDTQYF
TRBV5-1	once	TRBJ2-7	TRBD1	TGCGCCAGCAGCTTGGTTGGTTTGGGGACAGGAGCACCCCTCTCCTACGAGCAGTACTTC	CASSLVGLGTGAPLSYEQYF
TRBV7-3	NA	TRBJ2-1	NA	TGTGCCAGCAGCTTATTTTCGGCGAGCAATGAGCAGTTCTTC	CASSLFSASNEQFF
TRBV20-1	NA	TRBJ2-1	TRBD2	TGCAGTGCGATATCTAGCGGGAGATACAATGAGCAGTTCTTC	CSAISSGRYNEQFF
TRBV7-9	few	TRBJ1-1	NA	TGTGCCAGCAGCTATTACCGGCCAGCGGGTAACACTGAAGCTTTCTTT	CASSYYRPAGNTEAFF
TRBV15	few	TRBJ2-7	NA	TGTGCCACCAGCAGAGTGGTGGGAGAGGGAAACGAGCAGTACTTC	CATSRVVGEGNEQYF
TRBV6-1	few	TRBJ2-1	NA	TGTGCCAGCAGCTCGACTAGAGGGGTTTTCAATGAGCAGTTCTTC	CASSSTRGVFNEQFF
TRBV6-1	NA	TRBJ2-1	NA	TGTGCCAGCAGCGAAAGGACGTCAGGGGCTTCCTACAATGAGCAGTTCTTC	CASSERTSGASYNEQFF
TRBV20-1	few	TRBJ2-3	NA	TGCAGTGCTAGAGATTGGGGCAGCACAGATACGCAGTATTTT	CSARDWGSTDTQYF
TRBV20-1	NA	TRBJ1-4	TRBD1	TGCAGCCGTACTCTGACAGGGGAAAAACTGTTTTTT	CSRTLTGEKLFF
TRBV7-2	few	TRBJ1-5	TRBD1	TGTGCCAGCAGCTCGACAGGGAAGAGCAATCAGCCCCAGCATTTT	CASSSTGKSNQPQHF
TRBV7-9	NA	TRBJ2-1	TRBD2	TGTGCCAGCAGCGGGCCGGGGAGCGGGAGAAGCAATGAGCAGTTCTTC	CASSGPGSGRSNEQFF
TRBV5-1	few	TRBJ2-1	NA	TGCGCCAGCAGCTCACGACTCGACCTCTACAATGAGCAGTTCTTC	CASSSRLDLYNEQFF
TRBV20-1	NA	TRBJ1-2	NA	TGCAGTGCTAGTTCAGGGTCGGAGGGCTACACCTTC	CSASSGSEGYTF
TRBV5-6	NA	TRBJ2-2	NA	TGTGCCAGCAGCTTTGCCGCCTTTCAATCGGACACCGGGGAGCTGTTTTTT	CASSFAAFQSDTGELFF
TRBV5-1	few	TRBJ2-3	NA	TGCGCCAGCACACAGGAGCTTTCAGATACGCAGTATTTT	CASTQELSDTQYF
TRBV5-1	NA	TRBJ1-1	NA	TGCGCCAGCAGCTGGGCCGGACTGAACACTGAAGCTTTCTTT	CASSWAGLNTEAFF
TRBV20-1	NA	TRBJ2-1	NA	TGCAGTGCGATTAATCCGGGACCTACCTACAATGAGCAGTTCTTC	CSAINPGPTYNEQFF
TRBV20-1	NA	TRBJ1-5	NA	TGCAGTGCTGGAAAAAGGGATCGCAATCAGCCCCAGCATTTT	CSAGKRDRNQPQHF
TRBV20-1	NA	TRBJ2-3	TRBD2	TGCAGTGCTAGTCAGCGGGAAATAGCCACAGATACGCAGTATTTT	CSASQREIATDTQYF
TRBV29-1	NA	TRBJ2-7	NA	TGCAGCGTTGAGCGTTCGGCGGGACCCCTATACGAGCAGTACTTC	CSVERSAGPLYEQYF
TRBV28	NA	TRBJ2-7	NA	TGTGCCAGCAGGGGAGGAAGCGGCTACGAGCAGTACTTC	CASRGGSGYEQYF
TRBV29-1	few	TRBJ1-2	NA	TGCAGCGTTGACAGGGAGTCTGGACTAAACTATGGCTACACCTTC	CSVDRESGLNYGYTF
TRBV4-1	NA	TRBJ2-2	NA	TGCGCCAGCAGCCAGAGATCTACTAGTCGAGTCGGGGACACCGGGGAGCTGTTTTTT	CASSQRSTSRVGDTGELFF
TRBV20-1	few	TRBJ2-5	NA	TGCAGTGCTGACCCGGGGGCAGAGGAGACCCAGTACTTC	CSADPGAEETQYF